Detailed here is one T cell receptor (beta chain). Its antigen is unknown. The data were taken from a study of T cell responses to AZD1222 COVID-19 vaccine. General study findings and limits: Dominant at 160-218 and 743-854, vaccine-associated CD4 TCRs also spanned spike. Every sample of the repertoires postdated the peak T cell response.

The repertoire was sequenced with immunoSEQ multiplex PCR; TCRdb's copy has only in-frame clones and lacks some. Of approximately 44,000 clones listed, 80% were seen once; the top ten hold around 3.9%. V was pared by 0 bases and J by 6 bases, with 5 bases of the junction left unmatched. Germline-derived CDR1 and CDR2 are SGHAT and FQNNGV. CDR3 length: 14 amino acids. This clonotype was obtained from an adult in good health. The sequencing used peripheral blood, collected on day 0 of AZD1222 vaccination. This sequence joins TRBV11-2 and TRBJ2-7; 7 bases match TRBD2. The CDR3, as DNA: TGTGCCAGCAGCTTAGAGGGTTGGGGGGGCGAGCAGTACTTC. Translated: CASSLEGWGGEQYF.